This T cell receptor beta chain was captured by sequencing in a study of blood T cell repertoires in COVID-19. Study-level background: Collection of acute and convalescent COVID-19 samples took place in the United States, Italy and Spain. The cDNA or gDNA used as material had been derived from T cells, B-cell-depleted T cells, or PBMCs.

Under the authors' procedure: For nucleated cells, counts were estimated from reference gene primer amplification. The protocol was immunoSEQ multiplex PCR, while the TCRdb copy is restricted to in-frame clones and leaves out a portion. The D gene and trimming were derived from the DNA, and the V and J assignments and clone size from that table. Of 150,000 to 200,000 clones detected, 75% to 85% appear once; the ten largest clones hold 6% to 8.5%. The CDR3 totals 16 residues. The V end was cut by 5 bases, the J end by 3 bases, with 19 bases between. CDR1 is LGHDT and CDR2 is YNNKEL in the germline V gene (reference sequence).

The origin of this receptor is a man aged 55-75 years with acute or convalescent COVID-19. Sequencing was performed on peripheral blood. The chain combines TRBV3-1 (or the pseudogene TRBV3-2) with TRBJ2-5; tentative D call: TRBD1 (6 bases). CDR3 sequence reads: CASSYLIGTRKETQYF. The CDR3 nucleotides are TGTGCCAGCAGCTACCTAATCGGGACAAGAAAAGAGACCCAGTACTTC.